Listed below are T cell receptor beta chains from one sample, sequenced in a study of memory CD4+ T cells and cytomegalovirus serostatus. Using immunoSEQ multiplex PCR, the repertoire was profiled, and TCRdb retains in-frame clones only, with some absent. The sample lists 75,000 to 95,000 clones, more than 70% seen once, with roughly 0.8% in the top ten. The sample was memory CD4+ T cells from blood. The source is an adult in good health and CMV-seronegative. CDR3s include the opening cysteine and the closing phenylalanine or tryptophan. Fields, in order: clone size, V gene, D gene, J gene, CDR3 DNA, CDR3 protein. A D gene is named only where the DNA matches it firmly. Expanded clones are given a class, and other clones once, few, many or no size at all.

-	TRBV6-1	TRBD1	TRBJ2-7	TGTGCCAGCAGCCCCCCGGGACAGGACGAGCAGTACTTC	CASSPPGQDEQYF
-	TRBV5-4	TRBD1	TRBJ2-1	TGTGCCAGCAGCTTGTCGACAGGGGGTTATGAGCAGTTCTTC	CASSLSTGGYEQFF
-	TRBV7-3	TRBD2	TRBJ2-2	TGTGCCAGCAGCTTAATTCGCGGGGGGGCGACCGGGGAGCTGTTTTTT	CASSLIRGGATGELFF
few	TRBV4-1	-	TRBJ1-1	TGCGCCAGCAGCCAGATACAGGGTAGGGGAAGCACTGAAGCTTTCTTT	CASSQIQGRGSTEAFF
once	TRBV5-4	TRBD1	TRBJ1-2	TGTGCCAGCAGCTCGCCGACCGGGACAGGAATGCGTGGCTACACCTTC	CASSSPTGTGMRGYTF
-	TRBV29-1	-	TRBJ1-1	TGCAGCGTTGGGGGAACTGAAGCTTTCTTT	CSVGGTEAFF
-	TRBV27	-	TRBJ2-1	TGTGCCAGCAGAATTCGAGGGGGGTTTTACAATGAGCAGTTCTTC	CASRIRGGFYNEQFF
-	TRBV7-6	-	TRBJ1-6	TGTGCCAGCAGCTCTGCCCGCGTGGGTAATTCACCCCTCCACTTT	CASSSARVGNSPLHF
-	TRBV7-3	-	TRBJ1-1	TGTGCCAGCAGCTTAAACCCCGCTGAAGAAGCTTTCTTT	CASSLNPAEEAFF
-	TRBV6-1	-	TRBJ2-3	TGTGCCAGCAGTGAAACAGGTACCCGCACAGATACGCAGTATTTT	CASSETGTRTDTQYF
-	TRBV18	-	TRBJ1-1	TGTGCCAGCTCACCACCGGTGGGGGCGGGCACTGAAGCTTTCTTT	CASSPPVGAGTEAFF
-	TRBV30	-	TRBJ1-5	TGTGCCTGTCGACAGAGTAGAGGAAATCAGCCCCAGCATTTT	CACRQSRGNQPQHF
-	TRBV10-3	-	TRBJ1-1	TGTGCCATCACACCAGGGAGCCAGCCGAACACTGAAGCTTTCTTT	CAITPGSQPNTEAFF
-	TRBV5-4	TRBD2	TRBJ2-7	TGTGCCAGCAGTCGCCCAAGCGGGGGGGCCTCCTACGAGCAGTACTTC	CASSRPSGGASYEQYF
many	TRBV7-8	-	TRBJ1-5	TGTGCCAGCAGCTTAGGGACACACAATCAGCCCCAGCATTTT	CASSLGTHNQPQHF
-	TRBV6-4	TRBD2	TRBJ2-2	TGTGCCAGCAGTGACCCAGGACTAGCCGGGGAGCTGTTTTTT	CASSDPGLAGELFF
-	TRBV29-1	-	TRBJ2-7	TGCAGCGTCGTACAGGGATTGTACGAGCAGTACTTC	CSVVQGLYEQYF
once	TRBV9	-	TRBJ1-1	TGTGCCAGCAGCGTAGCAGGGGACACTGAAGCTTTCTTT	CASSVAGDTEAFF
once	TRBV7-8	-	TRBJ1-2	TGTGCCAGCAGCTTCGGGACTAACTATGGCTACACCTTC	CASSFGTNYGYTF
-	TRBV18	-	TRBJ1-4	TGTGCCAGCTCACCACTCCGGGGGCGGGAAAAACTGTTTTTT	CASSPLRGREKLFF
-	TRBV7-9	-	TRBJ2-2	TGTGCCAGCAGCTTAGTTGCTGTGAACACCGGGGAGCTGTTTTTT	CASSLVAVNTGELFF
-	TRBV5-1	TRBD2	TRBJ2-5	TGCGCCAGCAGCTTTCCGAGGGCGGGGGGGCGAGAGACCCAGTACTTC	CASSFPRAGGRETQYF
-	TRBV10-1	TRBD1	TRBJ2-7	TGCGCCAGCAGTGAGTCGAATTTACAGGGGGCGGGACGCGACGAGCAGTACTTC	CASSESNLQGAGRDEQYF
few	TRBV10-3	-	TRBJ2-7	TGTGCCATCAGTGAGGGGGATCTCGAGCAGTACTTC	CAISEGDLEQYF
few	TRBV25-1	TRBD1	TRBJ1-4	TGTGCCAGCAGCCCCGGACAGGGAACAACTAATGAAAAACTGTTTTTT	CASSPGQGTTNEKLFF
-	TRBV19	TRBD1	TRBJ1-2	TGTGCCAGTAGTATCAATAGGGGGCGAGCATCGGTTTATGGCTACACCTTC	CASSINRGRASVYGYTF
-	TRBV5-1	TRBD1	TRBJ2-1	TGCGCCAGCAGCCCAGGACAGGGCAAAACCTACAATGAGCAGTTCTTC	CASSPGQGKTYNEQFF
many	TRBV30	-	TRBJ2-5	TGTGCCTGGAATCAAAGCCCCCGCAACCAAGAGACCCAGTACTTC	CAWNQSPRNQETQYF
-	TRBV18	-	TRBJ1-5	TGTGCCAGCTCACAGGGGATTGATCAGCCCCAGCATTTT	CASSQGIDQPQHF
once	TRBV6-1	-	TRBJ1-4	TGTGCCAGCAGTGATGTTGGGGCTACCACTAATGAAAAACTGTTTTTT	CASSDVGATTNEKLFF
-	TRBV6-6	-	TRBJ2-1	TGTGCCACCGGAGGGTTAAGCTCCTACAATGAGCAGTTCTTC	CATGGLSSYNEQFF
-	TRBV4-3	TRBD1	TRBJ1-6	TGCGCCAGCAGCCGTGGGACAGGGGGCGACAATTCACCCCTCCACTTT	CASSRGTGGDNSPLHF
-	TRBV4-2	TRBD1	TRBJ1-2	TGTGCCAGCAGCCAAGGGACCCGGGACAGGGCATGGGGCTACACCTTC	CASSQGTRDRAWGYTF
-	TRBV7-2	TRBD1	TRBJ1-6	TGTGCCAGCAGCTTAGGGGTAGCAGGACAGGGGAATTCACCCCTCCACTTT	CASSLGVAGQGNSPLHF
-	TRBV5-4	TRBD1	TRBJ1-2	TGTGCCAGCAGCCTCGGGACAGGGGACGGCTATGGCTACACCTTC	CASSLGTGDGYGYTF
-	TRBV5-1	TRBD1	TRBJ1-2	TGCGCCAGCAGCATTACAGGGGGCGCAGGAAGCGGCTACACCTTC	CASSITGGAGSGYTF
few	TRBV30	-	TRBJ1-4	TGTGCCTGGAGTGTACTTGGGGCCACCCGTGAAAAACTGTTTTTT	CAWSVLGATREKLFF
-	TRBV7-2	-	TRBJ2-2	TGTGCCAGCAACCCCCAGGGAGGGAACACCGGGGAGCTGTTTTTT	CASNPQGGNTGELFF
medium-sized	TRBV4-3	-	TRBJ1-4	TGCGCCAGCAGCCAGCATTATTCGGGGAAAGAAAAACTGTTTTTT	CASSQHYSGKEKLFF
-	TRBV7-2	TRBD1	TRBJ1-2	TGTGCCAGCAGCTTAGGTGGGCAGGGGGGAGCCTATGGCTACACCTTC	CASSLGGQGGAYGYTF
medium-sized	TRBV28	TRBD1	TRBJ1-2	TGTGCCAGCAGTTCCGGACAGGGACTGGGCTATGGCTACACCTTC	CASSSGQGLGYGYTF
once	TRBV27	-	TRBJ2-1	TGTGCCAGCAGTTTATGGGGAGGTGGTGAGCAGTTCTTC	CASSLWGGGEQFF
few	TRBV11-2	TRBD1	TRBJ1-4	TGTGCCAGCAGCTTAGTACAGGGGTATGAAAAACTGTTTTTT	CASSLVQGYEKLFF
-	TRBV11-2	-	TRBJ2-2	TGTGCCAGCAGGAGGGTGCCCGGTGAGGTGGCCGGGGAGCTGTTTTTT	CASRRVPGEVAGELFF
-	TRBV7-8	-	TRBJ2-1	TGTGCCAGCAGCTCACCCCTCAATGAGCAGTTCTTC	CASSSPLNEQFF
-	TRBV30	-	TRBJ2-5	TGTGCCTGGAGTGTCTCAGTGGGTGGGACCCAGTACTTC	CAWSVSVGGTQYF
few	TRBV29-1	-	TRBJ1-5	TGCAGCGCAATGGATAGCAATCAGCCCCAGCATTTT	CSAMDSNQPQHF
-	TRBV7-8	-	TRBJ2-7	TGTGCCAGCAGCTATAGGGGGGTATACGAGCAGTACTTC	CASSYRGVYEQYF
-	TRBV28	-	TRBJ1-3	TGTGCCAGCAGCTCCCCGGGACGGATCTCTGGAAACACCATATATTTT	CASSSPGRISGNTIYF
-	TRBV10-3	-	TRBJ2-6	TGTGCCATCAGTGATCAGATCTCTGGGGCCAACGTCCTGACTTTC	CAISDQISGANVLTF